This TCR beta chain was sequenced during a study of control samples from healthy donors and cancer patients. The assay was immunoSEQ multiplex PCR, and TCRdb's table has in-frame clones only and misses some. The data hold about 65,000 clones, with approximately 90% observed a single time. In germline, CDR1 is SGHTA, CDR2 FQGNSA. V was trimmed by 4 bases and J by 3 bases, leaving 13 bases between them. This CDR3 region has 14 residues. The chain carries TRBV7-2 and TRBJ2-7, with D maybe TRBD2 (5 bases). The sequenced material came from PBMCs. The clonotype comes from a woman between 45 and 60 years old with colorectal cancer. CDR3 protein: CASSYLGLFYEQYF. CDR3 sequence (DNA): TGTGCCAGCAGCTACCTAGGACTCTTCTACGAGCAGTACTTC.